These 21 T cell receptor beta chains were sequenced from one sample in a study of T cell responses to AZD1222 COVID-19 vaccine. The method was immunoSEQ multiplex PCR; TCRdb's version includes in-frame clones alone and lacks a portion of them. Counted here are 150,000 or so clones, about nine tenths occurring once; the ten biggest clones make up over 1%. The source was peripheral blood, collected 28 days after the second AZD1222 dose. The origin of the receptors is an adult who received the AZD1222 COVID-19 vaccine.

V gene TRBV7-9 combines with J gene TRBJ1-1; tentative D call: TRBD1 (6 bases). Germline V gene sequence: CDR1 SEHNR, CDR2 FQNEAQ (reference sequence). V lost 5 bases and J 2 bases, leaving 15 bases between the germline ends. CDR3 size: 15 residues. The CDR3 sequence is CASSLSSGANTEAFF. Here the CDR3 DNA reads TGTGCCAGCAGCCTGAGCTCAGGGGCTAACACTGAAGCTTTCTTT.

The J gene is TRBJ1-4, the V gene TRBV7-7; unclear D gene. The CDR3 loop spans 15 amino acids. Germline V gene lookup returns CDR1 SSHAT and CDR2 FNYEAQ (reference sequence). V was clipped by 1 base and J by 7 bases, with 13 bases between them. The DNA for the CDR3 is TGTGCCAGCAGCTTAGGAGGTGCCGGGGTTGAAAAACTGTTTTTT. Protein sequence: CASSLGGAGVEKLFF.

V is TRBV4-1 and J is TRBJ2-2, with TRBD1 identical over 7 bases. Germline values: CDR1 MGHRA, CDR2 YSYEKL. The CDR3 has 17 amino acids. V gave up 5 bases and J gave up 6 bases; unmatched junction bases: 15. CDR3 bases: TGCGCCAGCAGCACCCTGTTGTTAGGGGGCGCTTCCGGGGAGCTGTTTTTT. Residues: CASSTLLLGGASGELFF.

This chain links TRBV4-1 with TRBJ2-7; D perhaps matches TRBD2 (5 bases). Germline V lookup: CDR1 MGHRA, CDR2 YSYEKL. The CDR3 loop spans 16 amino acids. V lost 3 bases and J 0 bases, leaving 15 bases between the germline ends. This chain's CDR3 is CASSHHPGFSSYEQYF. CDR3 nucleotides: TGCGCCAGCAGCCACCACCCGGGGTTCTCCTCCTACGAGCAGTACTTC.

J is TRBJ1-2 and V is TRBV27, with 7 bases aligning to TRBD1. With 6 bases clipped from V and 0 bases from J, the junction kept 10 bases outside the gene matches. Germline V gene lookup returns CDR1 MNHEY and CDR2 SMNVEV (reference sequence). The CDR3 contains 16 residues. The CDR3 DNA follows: TGTGCCAGCAGCCCTTCAAGGGGGCTAGCTAACTATGGCTACACCTTC. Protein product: CASSPSRGLANYGYTF.

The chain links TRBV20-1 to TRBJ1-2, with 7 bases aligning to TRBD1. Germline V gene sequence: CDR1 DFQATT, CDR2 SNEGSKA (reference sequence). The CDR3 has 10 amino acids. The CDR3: CQRGRSGYTF. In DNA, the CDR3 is TGCCAGAGGGGGCGAAGTGGCTACACCTTC.

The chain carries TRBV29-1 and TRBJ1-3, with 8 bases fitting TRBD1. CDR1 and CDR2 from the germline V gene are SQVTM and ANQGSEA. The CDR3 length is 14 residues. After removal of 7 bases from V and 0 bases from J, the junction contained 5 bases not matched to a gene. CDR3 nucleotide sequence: TGCAGCGGGCGGACAGGGACCTCTGGAAACACCATATATTTT. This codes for CSGRTGTSGNTIYF.

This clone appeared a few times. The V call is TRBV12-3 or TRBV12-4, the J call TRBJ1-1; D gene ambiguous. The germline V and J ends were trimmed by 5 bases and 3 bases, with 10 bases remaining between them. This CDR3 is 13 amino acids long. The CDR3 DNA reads TGTGCCAGCAGTACCTGGACGGACACTGAAGCTTTCTTT. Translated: CASSTWTDTEAFF.

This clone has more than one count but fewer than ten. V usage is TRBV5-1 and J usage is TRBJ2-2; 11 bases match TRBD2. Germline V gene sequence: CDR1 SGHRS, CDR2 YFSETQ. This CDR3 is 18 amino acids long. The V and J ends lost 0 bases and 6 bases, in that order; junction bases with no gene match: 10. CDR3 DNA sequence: TGCGCCAGCAGCTTGGAGCCAGTTACTAGCGGGAGCGCCGGGGAGCTGTTTTTT. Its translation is CASSLEPVTSGSAGELFF.

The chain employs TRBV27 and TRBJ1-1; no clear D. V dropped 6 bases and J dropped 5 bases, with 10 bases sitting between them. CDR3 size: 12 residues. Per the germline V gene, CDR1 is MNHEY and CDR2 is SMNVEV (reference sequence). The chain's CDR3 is CASSPIGTEAFF. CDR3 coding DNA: TGTGCCAGCAGCCCGATAGGGACTGAAGCTTTCTTT.

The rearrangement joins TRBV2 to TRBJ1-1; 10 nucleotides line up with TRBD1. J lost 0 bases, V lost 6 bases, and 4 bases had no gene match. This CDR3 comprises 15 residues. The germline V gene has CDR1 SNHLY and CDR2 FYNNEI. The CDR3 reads CASSKTGGVNTEAFF. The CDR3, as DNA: TGTGCCAGCAGCAAGACAGGGGGCGTGAACACTGAAGCTTTCTTT.

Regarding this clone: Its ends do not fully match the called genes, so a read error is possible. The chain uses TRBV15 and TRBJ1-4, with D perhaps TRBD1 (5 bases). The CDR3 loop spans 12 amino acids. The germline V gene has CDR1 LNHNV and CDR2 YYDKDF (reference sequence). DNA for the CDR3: TGTGCCACCAGCAGAGATGAGGGGACGCGAGCTTTT. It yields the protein CATSRDEGTRAF. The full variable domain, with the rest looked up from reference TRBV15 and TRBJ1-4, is DAMVIQNPRYQVTQFGKPVTLSCSQTLNHNVMYWYQQKSSQAPKLLFHYYDKDFNNEADTPDNFQSRRPNTSFCFLDIRSPGLGDTAMYLCATSRDEGTRAFGSGTQLSVL.

Written as DNA, the CDR3 is TGTGCCAGCAGCCAAGGGTCTGGAACGGTTGGAGAGACCCAGTACTTC. Translated: CASSQGSGTVGETQYF. The chain is built from TRBV3-1 (or the pseudogene TRBV3-2) and TRBJ2-5; D gene uncertain. CDR3 length equals 16 residues. V dropped 1 base and J dropped 4 bases, with 16 bases sitting between them. Germline values: CDR1 LGHDT, CDR2 YNNKEL (reference sequence).

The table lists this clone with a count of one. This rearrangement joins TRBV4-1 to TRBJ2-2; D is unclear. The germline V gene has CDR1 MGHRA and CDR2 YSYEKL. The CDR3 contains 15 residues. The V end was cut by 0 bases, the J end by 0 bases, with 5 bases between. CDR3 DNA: TGCGCCAGCAGCCAAGATTGGCCGAACACCGGGGAGCTGTTTTTT. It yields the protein CASSQDWPNTGELFF.

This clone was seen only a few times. The CDR3: CSAMTLYEQYF. In DNA, the CDR3 is TGCAGTGCAATGACACTCTACGAGCAGTACTTC. This chain connects TRBV20-1 to TRBJ2-7; D not resolved. This CDR3 has 11 residues. V was pared by 6 bases and J by 3 bases, with 9 bases between. Per germline, CDR1 DFQATT and CDR2 SNEGSKA (reference sequence).

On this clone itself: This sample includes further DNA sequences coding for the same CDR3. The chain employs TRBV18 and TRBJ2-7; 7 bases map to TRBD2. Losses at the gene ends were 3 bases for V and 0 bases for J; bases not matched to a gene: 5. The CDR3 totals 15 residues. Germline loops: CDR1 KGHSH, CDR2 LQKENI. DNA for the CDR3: TGTGCCAGCTCACCCCCAGGCGGGAGCTCCTACGAGCAGTACTTC. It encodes CASSPPGGSSYEQYF.

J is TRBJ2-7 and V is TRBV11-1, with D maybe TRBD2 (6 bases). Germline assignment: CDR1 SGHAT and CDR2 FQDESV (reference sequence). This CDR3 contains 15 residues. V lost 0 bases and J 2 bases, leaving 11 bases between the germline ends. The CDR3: CASSLARGRPYEQYF. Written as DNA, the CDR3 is TGTGCCAGCAGCTTAGCGCGTGGGAGGCCCTACGAGCAGTACTTC.

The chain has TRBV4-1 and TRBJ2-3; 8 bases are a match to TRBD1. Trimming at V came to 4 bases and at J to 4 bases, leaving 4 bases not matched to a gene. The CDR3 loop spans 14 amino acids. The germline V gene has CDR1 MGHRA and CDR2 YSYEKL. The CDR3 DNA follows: TGCGCCAGCAGCCCACGGACAGGGCCAGATACGCAGTATTTT. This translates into CASSPRTGPDTQYF.

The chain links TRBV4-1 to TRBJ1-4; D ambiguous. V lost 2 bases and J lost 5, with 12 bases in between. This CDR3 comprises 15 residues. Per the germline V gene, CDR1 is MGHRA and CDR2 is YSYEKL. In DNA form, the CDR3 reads TGCGCCAGCAGCCAAAGTGAGGGAGACAATGAAAAACTGTTTTTT. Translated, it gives CASSQSEGDNEKLFF.

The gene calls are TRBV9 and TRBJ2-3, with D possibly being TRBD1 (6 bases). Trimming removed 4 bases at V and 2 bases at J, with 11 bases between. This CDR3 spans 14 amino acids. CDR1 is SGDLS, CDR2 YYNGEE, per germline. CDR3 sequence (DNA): TGTGCCAGCAGCTCAGGACAGACCACAGATACGCAGTATTTT. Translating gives CASSSGQTTDTQYF.

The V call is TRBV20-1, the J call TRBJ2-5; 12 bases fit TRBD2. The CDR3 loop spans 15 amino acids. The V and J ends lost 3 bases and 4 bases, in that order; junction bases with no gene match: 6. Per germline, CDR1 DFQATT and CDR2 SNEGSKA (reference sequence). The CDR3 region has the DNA TGCAGTGCTAGTCAGACTAGCGGGAGAGGAGAGACCCAGTACTTC. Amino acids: CSASQTSGRGETQYF.